Sequencing of this TCR beta chain was carried out in a study of blood T cell repertoires in COVID-19. Study-level background: Whether acute or convalescent, the COVID-19 samples came from the United States, Italy and Spain. T cells, B-cell-depleted T cells, or PBMCs supplied cDNA or gDNA.

The V and J ends lost 3 bases and 10 bases, in that order; junction bases with no gene match: 3. The length of the CDR3 is 12 residues. Methods used by the authors: Amplification with reference gene primers provided the estimates of nucleated cell counts. Method: immunoSEQ multiplex PCR; TCRdb's copy keeps in-frame clones and lacks some. The D gene and trimming were derived from the DNA, and the V and J assignments and clone size from that table. Of some 160,000 clones in the sample, about 86% were seen once. The chain carries TRBV12-3 or TRBV12-4 and TRBJ2-3; 8 nucleotides match TRBD1. The sequence came from a man between 65 and 80 years old with active or convalescent COVID-19. The sequenced sample was peripheral blood. CDR3 DNA sequence: TGTGCCAGCAGTTTGGACAGGGCTGCGCAGTATTTT. This gives the protein CASSLDRAAQYF.